Listed below are T cell receptor beta chains from one sample, sequenced in a study of patients and donors after allogeneic stem cell transplantation. Each CDR3 protein gets one entry after TCRdb re-called the RT-PCR reads with MiXCR. Among some 150,000 distinct CDR3 sequences listed, about a third were seen once. Material: blood, either unsorted or a sorted T cell fraction (not recorded which). These receptors all stem from a human donor who was either an allogeneic HSCT recipient or a stem cell or donor lymphocyte infusion donor (not recorded which). It is not recorded whose cells these are; they may come from a transplant donor. The CDR3 runs from the conserved cysteine through the conserved F or W. Each record gives: J gene, D gene, V gene, clone size, CDR3 DNA, CDR3 protein. The D gene is left open where the match is weak. Clone size is shown for a subset of rows, as once, few, many or a class of expanded clone.

J: TRBJ1-1
D: .
V: TRBV12-3/TRBV12-4
size: .
DNA: TGTGCCAGCACCTTAGGCGGGGGGGCGGGCACTGAAGCTTTCTTT
CDR3: CASTLGGGAGTEAFF

J: TRBJ2-1
D: TRBD2
V: TRBV7-9
size: .
DNA: TGTGCCAGCAGCTTGGCGGGACTACCTCACAATGAGCAGTTCTTC
CDR3: CASSLAGLPHNEQFF

J: TRBJ2-5
D: TRBD2
V: TRBV5-1
size: .
DNA: TGCGCCAGCAGACTAGCGGAAGAGACCCAGTACTTC
CDR3: CASRLAEETQYF

J: TRBJ2-4
D: TRBD2
V: TRBV12-3/TRBV12-4
size: .
DNA: TGTGCCAGCAGTTTAAGGAGACTGGGACTAGCGGGGGAGGTAGCCAAAAACATTCAGTACTTC
CDR3: CASSLRRLGLAGEVAKNIQYF

J: TRBJ1-2
D: .
V: TRBV29-1
size: few
DNA: TGCAGCGTTGAAGGGTGGAATGGCTACACCTTC
CDR3: CSVEGWNGYTF

J: TRBJ2-5
D: TRBD2
V: TRBV29-1
size: few
DNA: TGCAGCGTCACGGGCGCTAGCGGAGAGACCCAGTACTTC
CDR3: CSVTGASGETQYF

J: TRBJ1-3
D: .
V: TRBV12-3/TRBV12-4
size: .
DNA: TGTGCCAGCACCCTTAAGATGCGCGTTGGAGGAAACACCATATATTTT
CDR3: CASTLKMRVGGNTIYF

J: TRBJ1-2
D: .
V: TRBV20-1
size: .
DNA: TGCAGTGCTACATGGGATAACTATGGCTACACCTTC
CDR3: CSATWDNYGYTF

J: TRBJ2-3
D: .
V: TRBV5-1
size: .
DNA: TGCGCCAGCAGCTTGGTATGGATACTCACAGATACGCAGTATTTT
CDR3: CASSLVWILTDTQYF

J: TRBJ1-3
D: TRBD1
V: TRBV5-1
size: .
DNA: TGCGCCAGCAGCGCGGGGACAGGGGGCAGCTCTGGAAACACCATATATTTT
CDR3: CASSAGTGGSSGNTIYF

J: TRBJ1-2
D: .
V: TRBV12-3/TRBV12-4
size: once
DNA: TGTGCCAGCAGTCGCCTTAAGAGGAGCGGCTACACCTTC
CDR3: CASSRLKRSGYTF

J: TRBJ2-1
D: .
V: TRBV6-2/TRBV6-3
size: few
DNA: TGTGCGAGCAGAGCGGGTTCCTTTAAGAATGAGCAGTTCTTC
CDR3: CASRAGSFKNEQFF

J: TRBJ2-5
D: .
V: TRBV27
size: .
DNA: TGTGCCAGCAGGATGGACGGGGGAAGAGAGACCCAGTACTTC
CDR3: CASRMDGGRETQYF

J: TRBJ1-6
D: .
V: TRBV12-3/TRBV12-4
size: .
DNA: TGTGCCAGCGATTCGGGAAGCCAGAGCTCCTATAATTCACCCCTCCACTTT
CDR3: CASDSGSQSSYNSPLHF

J: TRBJ2-3
D: TRBD2
V: TRBV25-1
size: few
DNA: TGTGCCAGCAGTGGCCGGACTAGCGGGACAGATACGCAGTATTTT
CDR3: CASSGRTSGTDTQYF

J: TRBJ2-7
D: .
V: TRBV14
size: few
DNA: TGTGCCAGCAGCCCAGGGACTTTGGTCGGACTCCACTCGTACGAGCAGTACTTC
CDR3: CASSPGTLVGLHSYEQYF

J: TRBJ2-1
D: .
V: TRBV10-3
size: few
DNA: TGTGCCTCGGGACGGGGGCCGGATAATGAGCAGTTCTTC
CDR3: CASGRGPDNEQFF

J: TRBJ1-3
D: .
V: TRBV5-1
size: .
DNA: TGCGCCAGCAGGAGAAACGCCACCCGCTCTGGAAACACCATATATTTT
CDR3: CASRRNATRSGNTIYF

J: TRBJ1-1
D: .
V: TRBV27
size: .
DNA: TGTGCCAGCAGTTTATCGATTAGGGGAAACACTGAAGCTTTCTTT
CDR3: CASSLSIRGNTEAFF

J: TRBJ1-5
D: TRBD1
V: TRBV12-3/TRBV12-4
size: .
DNA: TGTGCCAGCAGGGGGACAGGGGCAAGCAATCAGCCCCAGCATTTT
CDR3: CASRGTGASNQPQHF

J: TRBJ2-3
D: TRBD2
V: TRBV28
size: .
DNA: TGTGCCAGCAGCGTTCTAGCGGGGGCCACAGATACGCAGTATTTT
CDR3: CASSVLAGATDTQYF

J: TRBJ2-2
D: .
V: TRBV20-1
size: .
DNA: TGCAGTGCCCCTCGGACATCTCTATCCGGGGAGCTGTTTTTT
CDR3: CSAPRTSLSGELFF

J: TRBJ1-5
D: TRBD1
V: TRBV5-1
size: few
DNA: TGCGCCAGCAGCTTGGATGGGACAGTGCCCCAGACCCAGCATTTT
CDR3: CASSLDGTVPQTQHF

J: TRBJ1-3
D: .
V: TRBV9
size: .
DNA: TGTGCCAGCAGCGTAGGAGAATCTGGAAACACCATATATTTT
CDR3: CASSVGESGNTIYF

J: TRBJ2-5
D: .
V: TRBV10-3
size: once
DNA: TGTGCCATCATTCCCCTTCCGGGACGACAAGAGACCCAGTACTTC
CDR3: CAIIPLPGRQETQYF

J: TRBJ1-5
D: .
V: TRBV20-1
size: many
DNA: TGCAGTGCTAGTCAAACATGGGGTTATCAGCCCCAGCATTTT
CDR3: CSASQTWGYQPQHF

J: TRBJ2-1
D: .
V: TRBV10-2
size: .
DNA: TGCGCCAGCATCCTCTACAATGAGCAGTTCTTC
CDR3: CASILYNEQFF

J: TRBJ1-2
D: .
V: TRBV5-1
size: few
DNA: TGCGCCAGCAGCCCCGAGGACCACGGGGCTGGCTACACCTTC
CDR3: CASSPEDHGAGYTF

J: TRBJ1-3
D: .
V: TRBV30
size: .
DNA: TGTGCCTGGTCTGGAAACACCATATATTTT
CDR3: CAWSGNTIYF

J: TRBJ1-1
D: .
V: TRBV4-1
size: few
DNA: TGCGCCAGCAGCCAAGAGGAGCTCACTGAAGCTTTCTTT
CDR3: CASSQEELTEAFF

J: TRBJ2-2
D: TRBD1
V: TRBV7-6
size: .
DNA: TGTGCCAGCAGCTCAGGGACAGCTTATACGGGGGAGCTGTTTTTT
CDR3: CASSSGTAYTGELFF

J: TRBJ2-3
D: TRBD1
V: TRBV10-2
size: .
DNA: TGCGCCAGCAGCGGACAGGGCTGGGATACGCAGTATTTT
CDR3: CASSGQGWDTQYF

J: TRBJ1-2
D: .
V: TRBV12-3/TRBV12-4
size: few
DNA: TGTGCCAGCAGTTTTACAGGGAGAAGTAAGGACTATGGCTACACCTTC
CDR3: CASSFTGRSKDYGYTF

J: TRBJ1-6
D: .
V: TRBV20-1
size: few
DNA: TGCAGTGCTAGAGGTCGGCTCACCCTGAAGAATAATTCACCCCTCCACTTT
CDR3: CSARGRLTLKNNSPLHF

J: TRBJ2-3
D: .
V: TRBV3-1
size: few
DNA: TGTGCCAGCAGCCAATCAACCGATACGCAGTATTTT
CDR3: CASSQSTDTQYF

J: TRBJ2-5
D: .
V: TRBV28
size: .
DNA: TGTGCCAGCAGCTCCGGGGGAGGACAAGAGACCCAGTACTTC
CDR3: CASSSGGGQETQYF

J: TRBJ1-3
D: .
V: TRBV7-6
size: few
DNA: TGTGCCAGCAACGACCCTAGAGCCGGAAACACCATATATTTT
CDR3: CASNDPRAGNTIYF

J: TRBJ1-5
D: TRBD1
V: TRBV29-1
size: few
DNA: TGCAGCGTTCAGGGGGCTAGCAATCAGCCCCAGCATTTT
CDR3: CSVQGASNQPQHF

J: TRBJ1-5
D: .
V: TRBV12-3/TRBV12-4
size: few
DNA: TGTGCCAGCAGTTTAGGATCCCTGAGTGGCGGGACGGCCCAGCATTTT
CDR3: CASSLGSLSGGTAQHF

J: TRBJ2-1
D: .
V: TRBV20-1
size: .
DNA: TGCAGTGCTAGACTAGCTCGTAAGACTGAGCAGTTCTTC
CDR3: CSARLARKTEQFF

J: TRBJ1-5
D: .
V: TRBV27
size: few
DNA: TGTGCCAGCAGTTTTGGACAGCCTAGCAATCAGCCCCAGCATTTT
CDR3: CASSFGQPSNQPQHF

J: TRBJ1-2
D: .
V: TRBV6-1
size: .
DNA: TGTGCCAGCAGTGAATACGGGGGTGTCGGTGGCTACACCTTC
CDR3: CASSEYGGVGGYTF

J: TRBJ2-7
D: TRBD2
V: TRBV28
size: .
DNA: TGTGCCAGCAGTTTTGTGGCGGGGGGGCCTATTCCTACCTACGAGCAGTACTTC
CDR3: CASSFVAGGPIPTYEQYF

J: TRBJ2-3
D: .
V: TRBV7-9
size: .
DNA: TGTGCCAGCAGCTTAGCAGGGGCCACAGATACGCAGTATTTT
CDR3: CASSLAGATDTQYF

J: TRBJ1-3
D: .
V: TRBV7-2
size: once
DNA: TGTGCCAGCAGCTTGTGGGGGTCCTCTGGAAACACCATATATTTT
CDR3: CASSLWGSSGNTIYF

J: TRBJ2-5
D: TRBD1
V: TRBV7-2
size: .
DNA: TGTGCCAGCAGCGCCGGGACAGGGGCGGAGACCCAGTACTTC
CDR3: CASSAGTGAETQYF

J: TRBJ1-1
D: TRBD1
V: TRBV27
size: few
DNA: TGTGCCAGCAGTCCTTGGACAGGCCCGCGGGTGAACACTGAAGCTTTCTTT
CDR3: CASSPWTGPRVNTEAFF